Below, 32 T cell receptor beta chains from the same sample are listed, as sequenced in a study of T cell responses to AZD1222 COVID-19 vaccine. Sequencing used immunoSEQ multiplex PCR; TCRdb keeps in-frame clones, though not all of them. The profile covers 170,000 or so clones, with 75% to 95% appearing a single time and 2.5% to 3.5% taken by the ten largest. The input for sequencing was peripheral blood, taken on day 0 of AZD1222 vaccination. The receptors stem from an adult in good health.

This clone was seen once. The chain uses TRBV5-1 and TRBJ2-7; 11 bases match TRBD2. The V and J ends lost 2 bases and 0 bases, in that order; junction bases with no gene match: 16. The CDR3 sequence is 20 residues long. From germline, CDR1 is SGHRS and CDR2 YFSETQ. In DNA form, the CDR3 reads TGCGCCAGCAGCTTCGTTCTAGCGGGGGGAACAACACCTAACTCCTACGAGCAGTACTTC. Residues: CASSFVLAGGTTPNSYEQYF.

The rearrangement links TRBV28 to TRBJ1-2, with 8 bases fitting TRBD1. V lost 4 bases to trimming and J lost 4 bases; unmatched junction nucleotides: 5. Germline lookup yields CDR1 MDHEN and CDR2 SYDVKM. The CDR3 spans 14 residues. In DNA form, the CDR3 reads TGTGCCAGCAGTTGGGACAGGAACCCCTATGGCTACACCTTC. It is translated as CASSWDRNPYGYTF.

There are a few counts of this clone. V is TRBV18 and J is TRBJ2-7; possible D gene TRBD2, 5 bases. Germline values: CDR1 KGHSH, CDR2 LQKENI. The CDR3 is 13 residues long. V was clipped by 0 bases and J by 3 bases, with 6 bases between them. The DNA for the CDR3 is TGTGCCAGCTCACCACCAGAGGGCTACGAGCAGTACTTC. It codes for CASSPPEGYEQYF.

The chain links TRBV4-3 to TRBJ1-2, with D possibly being TRBD1 (6 bases). Germline V gene sequence: CDR1 LGHNA, CDR2 YSLEER. The length of the CDR3 is 17 residues. V was pared by 1 base and J by 0 bases, with 15 bases between. This CDR3 is CASSQGGSGAANYGYTF. The CDR3 DNA reads as TGCGCCAGCAGCCAAGGGGGCTCAGGGGCGGCTAACTATGGCTACACCTTC.

The rearrangement joins TRBV9 to TRBJ1-4; possibly TRBD1 for D (5 bases). This CDR3 comprises 16 residues. V lost 0 bases to trimming and J lost 7 bases, with 16 bases between them. The V gene's germline CDR1 is SGDLS and CDR2 YYNGEE. Here the CDR3 DNA reads TGTGCCAGCAGCGTAGGATTCCGCGGGGGGATTGAAAAACTGTTTTTT. This translates into CASSVGFRGGIEKLFF. Full variable domain (outside the CDR3, taken from reference TRBV9 and TRBJ1-4): DSGVTQTPKHLITATGQRVTLRCSPRSGDLSVYWYQQSLDQGLQFLIQYYNGEERAKGNILERFSAQQFPDLHSELNLSSLELGDSALYFCASSVGFRGGIEKLFFGSGTQLSVL.

This sequence joins TRBV7-3 and TRBJ2-2, with D possibly TRBD1 on 5 matching bases. This CDR3 spans 15 amino acids. The ends were cut back, 1 base at V and 2 bases at J, with 8 bases in the middle. The germline gives CDR1 SGHTA, CDR2 FQGTGA. CDR3 bases: TGTGCCAGCAGCTTAAGGGGCGGCAACACCGGGGAGCTGTTTTTT. Its translation: CASSLRGGNTGELFF.

This sequence joins TRBV27 and TRBJ1-6; 7 positions agree with TRBD1. V lost 3 bases to trimming and J lost 3 bases; unmatched junction nucleotides: 2. The CDR3 totals 15 residues. Germline CDR1 MNHEY, CDR2 SMNVEV (reference sequence). CDR3 protein: CASSFRDSYNSPLHF. CDR3 nucleotide sequence: TGTGCCAGCAGTTTCCGGGACAGCTATAATTCACCCCTCCACTTT.

This clone was seen a handful of times. The rearrangement joins TRBV30 to TRBJ1-5; 7 bases are a match to TRBD1. V shed 1 base and J 9 bases; nucleotides not matched to a gene: 6. The CDR3 contains 13 residues. The V gene's germline CDR1 is GTSNPN and CDR2 SVGIG (reference sequence). This chain's CDR3 is CAWSGQGGLPQHF. CDR3 nucleotide sequence: TGTGCCTGGAGTGGGCAGGGGGGGTTGCCCCAGCATTTT.

This clone was picked up one time. CDR3 sequence: CASSRLAGGPTDTQYF. Written as DNA, the CDR3 is TGTGCCAGCAGCCGACTAGCGGGGGGGCCCACAGATACGCAGTATTTT. This chain links TRBV14 with TRBJ2-3; 14 bases are shared with TRBD2. CDR1 is SGHDN, CDR2 FVKESK, per germline. The CDR3 has 16 amino acids. Germline trimming cut 4 bases from V and 2 bases from J; bases unmatched to any gene: 2.

The chain joins TRBV2 to TRBJ2-1; a possible D gene is TRBD2 (5 bases). This CDR3 contains 13 residues. Germline values: CDR1 SNHLY, CDR2 FYNNEI. V lost 8 bases and J lost 4, with 12 bases in between. The CDR3 coding sequence is TGTGCCAGCTTGGAGCGGACGTACAATGAGCAGTTCTTC. Its protein is CASLERTYNEQFF.

The rearrangement links TRBV18 to TRBJ2-3; D not resolved. Trimming took off 1 base at V and 0 bases at J, with 8 bases between the two ends. From germline, CDR1 is KGHSH and CDR2 LQKENI. The CDR3 is made up of 15 amino acids. CDR3 amino acids: CASSPRVQSTDTQYF. CDR3 sequence (DNA): TGTGCCAGCTCACCACGGGTGCAAAGCACAGATACGCAGTATTTT.

The V gene is TRBV19, the J gene TRBJ2-2; D uncertain. The germline V and J ends were trimmed by 2 bases and 5 bases, with 9 bases remaining between them. The CDR3 runs 14 residues. In germline, CDR1 is LNHDA, CDR2 SQIVND (reference sequence). The CDR3 region is CASSIMDLTGELFF. The CDR3 bases are TGTGCCAGTAGTATAATGGACCTAACCGGGGAGCTGTTTTTT. Using reference TRBV19 and TRBJ2-2 for the parts outside the CDR3, the full variable domain is DGGITQSPKYLFRKEGQNVTLSCEQNLNHDAMYWYRQDPGQGLRLIYYSQIVNDFQKGDIAEGYSVSREKKESFPLTVTSAQKNPTAFYLCASSIMDLTGELFFGEGSRLTVL.

This clone showed up just a few times. The genes are TRBV7-9 and TRBJ2-3, with a possible D match to TRBD1 (6 bases). Germline CDR1 is SEHNR and CDR2 is FQNEAQ (reference sequence). Trimming pared 5 bases from V and 3 bases from J, leaving 15 bases between. The CDR3 runs to 15 residues. The CDR3 DNA reads TGTGCCAGCAGCCAACCGGACAGCCGGACAGATACGCAGTATTTT. The encoded protein is CASSQPDSRTDTQYF.

The J gene is TRBJ1-2, the V gene TRBV28; D uncertain. The CDR3 runs 11 residues. The ends were cut back, 6 bases at V and 8 bases at J, with 10 bases in the middle. CDR1 is MDHEN, CDR2 SYDVKM, per germline. The CDR3, as DNA: TGTGCCAGCAGCTACGATGGCGGCTACACCTTC. Encoded protein: CASSYDGGYTF.

The chain is built from TRBV28 and TRBJ1-2, with D unresolved. This CDR3 has 13 residues. V lost 7 bases and J lost 5, with 14 bases in between. Per germline, CDR1 MDHEN and CDR2 SYDVKM. CDR3 coding DNA: TGTGCCAGCAACACGGGCAGCGGGTATGGCTACACCTTC. Its translation: CASNTGSGYGYTF.

The rearrangement joins TRBV20-1 to TRBJ1-5, with 9 bases that match TRBD1. Germline CDR1 and CDR2: DFQATT and SNEGSKA (reference sequence). J lost 1 base, V lost 3 bases, and 16 bases had no gene match. CDR3 length: 19 residues. The chain's CDR3 is CSASPWGGGTGTSNQPQHF. CDR3 coding DNA: TGCAGTGCTAGTCCATGGGGGGGAGGGACAGGGACCAGCAATCAGCCCCAGCATTTT.

CDR3 sequence reads: CASSLGYAGYGYTF. Written as DNA, the CDR3 is TGTGCCAGCAGCTTAGGTTATGCGGGGTATGGCTACACCTTC. The J gene is TRBJ1-2, the V gene TRBV7-9; unclear D gene. The CDR3 has 14 amino acids. Germline CDR1 reads SEHNR; CDR2 reads FQNEAQ (reference sequence). V was clipped by 1 base and J by 5 bases, with 11 bases between them.

The chain is built from TRBV5-1 and TRBJ2-7; D is perhaps TRBD1 (6 bases). V lost 1 base to trimming and J lost 2 bases, with 10 bases between them. The germline CDR1 and CDR2 sequences are SGHRS and YFSETQ. The CDR3 has 14 amino acids. In nucleotides, the CDR3 is TGCGCCAGCAGCTTGACAGGGACGGCCTACGAGCAGTACTTC. Protein: CASSLTGTAYEQYF.

The table lists this clone with a count of one. This chain links TRBV4-2 with TRBJ2-5, with 8 bases aligning to TRBD2. This CDR3 has 16 amino acids. Germline CDR1 reads LGHNA; CDR2 reads YNFKEQ. V lost 0 bases to trimming and J lost 6 bases; unmatched junction nucleotides: 9. CDR3 nucleotides: TGTGCCAGCAGCCAAGATAATCGGGGGGGCCAGAAGACCCAGTACTTC. This gives the protein CASSQDNRGGQKTQYF.

The chain recombines TRBV20-1 with TRBJ1-2; D possibly corresponds to TRBD1 (5 bases). CDR1 and CDR2 from the germline V gene are DFQATT and SNEGSKA (reference sequence). This CDR3 is built from 11 residues. Trimming took off 8 bases at V and 6 bases at J, with 13 bases between the two ends. CDR3 sequence (DNA): TGCAGTCCCGATTGGGGCGATGGCTACACCTTC. It codes for CSPDWGDGYTF.

This clone was observed a single time. The chain employs TRBV9 and TRBJ2-1; no clear D gene. Trimming stripped 3 bases from V and 4 bases from J, with 11 bases between. This CDR3 comprises 14 residues. Germline values: CDR1 SGDLS, CDR2 YYNGEE. CDR3 sequence reads: CASSGLMGYNEQFF. CDR3 DNA sequence: TGTGCCAGCAGCGGTCTTATGGGTTACAATGAGCAGTTCTTC.

This clone came up a few times. This chain connects TRBV6-5 to TRBJ2-7; 8 nucleotides align to TRBD1. The length of the CDR3 is 15 residues. V was clipped by 2 bases and J by 3 bases; unmatched bases: 6. Germline loops: CDR1 MNHEY, CDR2 SVGAGI. The CDR3 DNA follows: TGTGCCAGCAGTTACGGGACAGGCGATGGCTACGAGCAGTACTTC. As protein: CASSYGTGDGYEQYF.

The chain combines TRBV6-2 or TRBV6-3 with TRBJ2-5; D is unresolved. In germline, CDR1 is MNHEY, CDR2 SVGEGT. The CDR3 loop spans 12 amino acids. Trimming removed 5 bases from V and 5 bases from J, with 9 bases in between. CDR3 nucleotides: TGTGCCAGCAGTCCGGTTGAGGAGACCCAGTACTTC. This translates into CASSPVEETQYF.

This chain joins TRBV9 and TRBJ1-4; unclear D gene. Deletions cut 0 bases from V and 5 bases from J, with 5 bases between. This CDR3 is 13 amino acids long. Per germline, CDR1 SGDLS and CDR2 YYNGEE. This chain's CDR3 is CASSVAPNEKLFF. In DNA, the CDR3 is TGTGCCAGCAGCGTAGCGCCAAATGAAAAACTGTTTTTT.

The gene calls are TRBV2 and TRBJ2-4; perhaps TRBD1 as D (6 bases). The ends were cut back, 6 bases at V and 10 bases at J, with 13 bases in the middle. Germline V CDR1 and CDR2: SNHLY, FYNNEI. CDR3 size: 12 residues. The CDR3 DNA sequence: TGTGCCAGCAGAGAAACCGGGACAATTCAGTACTTC. Translating gives CASRETGTIQYF.

The chain couples TRBV7-3 to TRBJ2-2, with D perhaps assigned TRBD1 or TRBD2 (5 bases each). Trimming left V 4 bases short and J 2 bases short, with 14 bases between. Germline V gene sequence: CDR1 SGHTA, CDR2 FQGTGA. The CDR3 extends over 16 amino acids. The CDR3: CASSSRGASNTGELFF. CDR3 in DNA: TGTGCCAGCAGCTCCCGAGGGGCGAGTAACACCGGGGAGCTGTTTTTT.

This chain connects TRBV7-9 to TRBJ1-2, with D possibly TRBD1 on 6 matching bases. This CDR3 is built from 16 residues. V lost 4 bases and J 6 bases, leaving 21 bases between the germline ends. Per germline, CDR1 SEHNR and CDR2 FQNEAQ (reference sequence). CDR3: CASSSLGPGARNGYTF. The CDR3 DNA sequence: TGTGCCAGCAGCTCCCTGGGGCCGGGGGCAAGGAATGGCTACACCTTC.

The chain uses TRBV27 and TRBJ2-7, with 11 bases lining up with TRBD2. Looked up from germline, CDR1 is MNHEY and CDR2 is SMNVEV (reference sequence). V was pared by 7 bases and J by 7 bases, with 6 bases of the junction left unmatched. The CDR3 spans 13 residues. The CDR3 sequence: CASMTSGVGEQYF. The CDR3 DNA is TGTGCCAGCATGACTAGCGGGGTCGGTGAGCAGTACTTC.

This clone was found once. The gene calls are TRBV12-5 and TRBJ2-5; TRBD2 matches 12 bases. This CDR3 has 14 residues. V trimming: 6 bases; J trimming: 5 bases; junction bases outside the gene matches: 4. Germline loops: CDR1 LGHNT, CDR2 FRNRAP. CDR3 coding DNA: TGTGCTAGTGGGGCGACTAGCGGGGGTGAGACCCAGTACTTC. Encoded protein: CASGATSGGETQYF.

The gene calls are TRBV6-2 or TRBV6-3 and TRBJ1-1; D may be TRBD1 (6 bases). The CDR3 sequence is 14 residues long. Trimming removed 5 bases at V and 6 bases at J, with 16 bases between. Germline loops: CDR1 MNHEY, CDR2 SVGEGT. The CDR3 nucleotides are TGTGCCAGCAGTCCAAACACAGGGACCGCTGAAGCTTTCTTT. Its protein is CASSPNTGTAEAFF.

The gene calls are TRBV7-2 and TRBJ2-7; 8 positions agree with TRBD1. Trimming at V came to 1 base and at J to 2 bases, leaving 7 bases not matched to a gene. The germline CDR1 and CDR2 sequences are SGHTA and FQGNSA. CDR3 length: 16 amino acids. CDR3 protein: CASSLGTGRTPYEQYF. The DNA of the CDR3 is TGTGCCAGCAGCTTAGGGACAGGGCGTACTCCCTACGAGCAGTACTTC.

The V and J genes are TRBV6-1 and TRBJ1-4, with D tentatively TRBD1 (5 bases). Germline V CDR1 and CDR2: MNHNS, SASEGT. Trimming removed 2 bases from V and 8 bases from J, with 9 bases in between. The CDR3 is 13 amino acids. DNA for the CDR3: TGTGCCAGCAGTGAACGGGAGGGGGAAAAACTGTTTTTT. It codes for CASSEREGEKLFF.